Presented here are 19 T cell receptor beta chains from one specimen sequenced in a study of response to subunit inactivated influenza vaccine. One entry per CDR3 protein results from TCRdb running MiXCR on the RT-PCR reads. The data contain 860,000 or so distinct CDR3 sequences, over 20% of them singletons. The specimen comprised PBMCs from blood, sampled 4 to 6 days after vaccination. These receptors originate from a man aged 50 or older who received an inactivated influenza vaccine.

The chain combines TRBV5-1 with TRBJ2-7; either TRBD1 or TRBD2 may supply D (5 bases each). The V gene lost 0 bases and the J gene lost 0 bases, with 13 bases spanning the gap. There are 16 residues in the CDR3. The germline gives CDR1 SGHRS, CDR2 YFSETQ. The CDR3 nucleotides are TGCGCCAGCAGCTTGGCTCCGGGACCCCCCTCCTACGAGCAGTACTTC. Its translation is CASSLAPGPPSYEQYF.

This clonotype was seen a handful of times. This chain links TRBV4-1 with TRBJ2-3; a possible D gene is TRBD1 (5 bases). V was clipped by 0 bases and J by 3 bases, with 13 bases between them. CDR1 and CDR2 from the germline V gene are MGHRA and YSYEKL. The CDR3 is 16 amino acids. The CDR3 DNA sequence: TGCGCCAGCAGCCAAGATCCAGGGCTGAGGACAGATACGCAGTATTTT. This translates into CASSQDPGLRTDTQYF.

This clonotype was counted ten times or more. V and J are TRBV9 and TRBJ2-1, with 7 bases lining up with TRBD2. The CDR3 has 14 amino acids. Germline V gene data show CDR1 as SGDLS and CDR2 as YYNGEE. With V trimmed by 0 bases and J by 8 bases, 5 bases remained unmatched. The CDR3 reads CASSVASTSHEQFF. CDR3 nucleotides: TGTGCCAGCAGCGTAGCTTCGACTAGCCATGAGCAGTTCTTC.

This rearrangement joins TRBV4-2 to TRBJ2-7, with D maybe TRBD2 (5 bases). V was clipped by 4 bases and J by 1 base, with 14 bases between them. This CDR3 spans 15 amino acids. Germline V gives CDR1 LGHNA, CDR2 YNFKEQ. This CDR3 is CASSPDPGVSYEQYF. CDR3 DNA: TGTGCCAGCAGCCCCGACCCCGGGGTTTCCTACGAGCAGTACTTC.

The rearrangement joins TRBV28 to TRBJ1-1; TRBD1 matches at 7 bases. This CDR3 region has 13 residues. CDR1 MDHEN and CDR2 SYDVKM come from the germline V gene. With V trimmed by 6 bases and J by 6 bases, 7 bases remained unmatched. The CDR3 is CASRSQGSAEAFF. The CDR3 DNA reads as TGTGCCAGCAGATCACAGGGGTCTGCTGAAGCTTTCTTT.

This clonotype showed up many times. The genes are TRBV4-2 and TRBJ2-7; 12 bases align to TRBD2. The CDR3 length is 16 residues. V shed 4 bases and J 3 bases; nucleotides not matched to a gene: 7. Per the germline V gene, CDR1 is LGHNA and CDR2 is YNFKEQ. CDR3 loop: CASSRRTSGMIYEQYF. The CDR3 DNA reads as TGTGCCAGCAGCCGCCGGACTAGCGGGATGATCTACGAGCAGTACTTC.

The rearrangement uses TRBV12-3 or TRBV12-4 and TRBJ1-5; D remains ambiguous. The CDR3 has 15 amino acids. V was shortened by 4 bases and J by 2 bases, with 12 bases between the two germline ends. The CDR3 is CASSSTGIGNQPQHF. In nucleotides, the CDR3 is TGTGCCAGCAGTTCGACGGGTATCGGCAATCAGCCCCAGCATTTT.

This chain uses TRBV6-4 with TRBJ2-2; perhaps D is TRBD1 or TRBD2 (5 bases each). From germline, CDR1 is MRHNA and CDR2 SNTAGT. The CDR3 loop spans 14 amino acids. V lost 6 bases to trimming and J lost 1 base, with 9 bases between them. CDR3 region: CASRAGRNTGELFF. The DNA for the CDR3 is TGTGCCAGCAGGGCAGGGAGGAACACCGGGGAGCTGTTTTTT.

This chain links TRBV7-2 with TRBJ2-1, with TRBD1 matching over 7 bases. Germline lookup yields CDR1 SGHTA and CDR2 FQGNSA. Trimming at V came to 5 bases and at J to 0 bases, leaving 10 bases not matched to a gene. This CDR3 comprises 17 residues. The CDR3 coding sequence is TGTGCCAGCAGCCAACTACAGGGGCGAGGCTCCTACAATGAGCAGTTCTTC. Its protein product is CASSQLQGRGSYNEQFF.

In this sample, this clonotype turned up a few times. This chain connects TRBV27 to TRBJ2-3; no definite D call. Germline lookup yields CDR1 MNHEY and CDR2 SMNVEV (reference sequence). The CDR3 length is 12 residues. Trimming took off 4 bases at V and 8 bases at J, with 10 bases between the two ends. The CDR3 protein is CASSSSVGTQYF. For the CDR3, the DNA is TGTGCCAGCAGTTCCTCTGTGGGTACGCAGTATTTT.

This clonotype has a handful of counts. The rearrangement links TRBV12-3 or TRBV12-4 to TRBJ2-5, with a possible D match to TRBD1 (6 bases). Deletions cut 5 bases from V and 1 base from J, with 17 bases between. The CDR3 runs 16 residues. CDR3 DNA sequence: TGTGCCAGCAGTCCCCCGGGACACCGGACCCAAGAGACCCAGTACTTC. Encoded protein: CASSPPGHRTQETQYF.

The genes are TRBV12-3 or TRBV12-4 and TRBJ2-7; 7 bases agree with TRBD1. The CDR3 consists of 14 residues. The V and J ends lost 6 bases and 0 bases, in that order; junction bases with no gene match: 5. The CDR3 here is CASSTGDLSYEQYF. The CDR3 DNA is TGTGCCAGCAGCACAGGGGACCTCTCCTACGAGCAGTACTTC.

In its sample, this clonotype was seen a few times. V is TRBV29-1 and J is TRBJ2-1, with 8 bases that match TRBD1. The CDR3 spans 16 residues. The V gene's germline CDR1 is SQVTM and CDR2 ANQGSEA. The junction had 8 bases not matched to a gene; V was cut back by 2 bases and J by 2 bases. The CDR3 sequence is CSVELRSGQAYNEQFF. CDR3 in DNA: TGCAGCGTTGAATTAAGATCGGGACAGGCCTACAATGAGCAGTTCTTC.

Turning to this clonotype: At one end the junction does not follow the germline gene, possibly because of a read error. The CDR3 loop reads CASGVEAGEGQFF. CDR3 DNA: TGTGCCAGCGGCGTAGAAGCGGGTGAGGGGCAGTTCTTC. The J gene is TRBJ2-1, the V gene TRBV9; D perhaps matches TRBD2 (6 bases). The CDR3 runs to 13 residues. The germline V gene has CDR1 SGDLS and CDR2 YYNGEE.

The chain joins TRBV28 to TRBJ2-1; D might be TRBD1 or TRBD2, each matching 5 bases. The CDR3 is made up of 13 amino acids. CDR1 is MDHEN, CDR2 SYDVKM, per germline. V lost 7 bases, J lost 9 bases, and 16 bases lay in between. Written as DNA, the CDR3 is TGTGCCAGCAATTTTCTATCGGGGCGTGAGCAGTTCTTC. As protein: CASNFLSGREQFF.

This clonotype was observed a handful of times. The chain combines TRBV7-9 with TRBJ2-7; TRBD2 agrees at 8 bases. The CDR3 loop spans 15 amino acids. J lost 6 bases, V lost 3 bases, and 10 bases had no gene match. The V gene's germline CDR1 is SEHNR and CDR2 FQNEAQ (reference sequence). This CDR3 reads CASSLGTSPVGEQYF. DNA for the CDR3: TGTGCCAGCAGCTTGGGGACTAGTCCGGTCGGCGAGCAGTACTTC.

The gene calls are TRBV4-1 and TRBJ1-2, with 9 bases aligning to TRBD1. Trimming cost V 4 bases and J 7 bases; bases outside gene matches: 10. CDR1 and CDR2 (germline): MGHRA, YSYEKL. This CDR3 comprises 15 residues. The CDR3 bases are TGCGCCAGCAGCCGTTCAACAGGGGGCGCGGCTGGCTACACCTTC. Residues: CASSRSTGGAAGYTF.

This chain uses TRBV7-9 with TRBJ2-2; 8 nucleotides match TRBD1. This CDR3 comprises 15 residues. Unmatched junction bases numbered 10, after V lost 8 bases and J lost 5 bases. From germline, CDR1 is SEHNR and CDR2 FQNEAQ (reference sequence). The DNA for the CDR3 is TGTGCCAGCGCAAAGCAGGGGGCGCAGACCGGGGAGCTGTTTTTT. This encodes CASAKQGAQTGELFF.

The gene calls are TRBV3-1 and TRBJ1-1; no reliable D call. Germline-derived CDR1 and CDR2 are LGHDT and YNNKEL (reference sequence). The CDR3 is made up of 14 amino acids. The V gene lost 5 bases and the J gene lost 1 base, with 11 bases spanning the gap. DNA for the CDR3: TGTGCCAGCAGCAAGGCGGGGAGGAACACTGAAGCTTTCTTT. Its protein is CASSKAGRNTEAFF.